This T cell receptor beta chain was captured in a study of Graves' ophthalmopathy and Graves' hyperthyroidism. Regarding the study as a whole: Progression of ophthalmopathy was predicted by the model with less than 71% sensitivity and roughly 74% specificity. Sensitivity of about 91% and specificity of about 84% were achieved when a 13-signature model separated ophthalmopathy from stable hyperthyroidism.

RNA transcripts served as template for amplifying TCR beta CDR3 sequences. The first-round RT-PCR employed HTBI primers together with the Qiagen OneStep RT-PCR kit. A multiplex PCR was then performed as the second round. TCRdb used MiXCR to reprocess the multiplex PCR reads, holding one entry per CDR3 protein. The table lists a few hundred thousand distinct CDR3 sequences, around 20% of them singletons, with roughly 1.6% in the top ten. Other autoimmune diseases, uncontrolled infections, pregnancy or lactation excluded patients from enrollment. This clonotype was seen repeatedly, ten times or more. What it binds is not known. Source material: peripheral blood. This clonotype was obtained from a woman aged 18-30 years with Graves' ophthalmopathy.

The CDR3 DNA is TGTGCCAGCAGGTCTAGCGGGATCTCCTACGAGCAGTACTTC. Its translation is CASRSSGISYEQYF. V gene TRBV28 combines with J gene TRBJ2-7; 9 positions match TRBD2. The CDR3 loop spans 14 amino acids. Germline loops: CDR1 MDHEN, CDR2 SYDVKM. J was trimmed by 0 bases and V by 6 bases; bases with no gene match: 3.